This T cell receptor beta chain stems from a study of cytomegalovirus exposure and HLA in healthy donors. The overall study: Per a later analysis, the 666 first-cohort and more than 100 validation repertoires shared one platform.

Overall study results and limits: TCR sequences were mostly rare, though some public TCRs occurred in many donors.

Clones were sequenced by immunoSEQ multiplex PCR, and TCRdb holds only the in-frame ones, with some missing. The repertoire holds a few hundred thousand clones, around four fifths seen once, with over 13% in the top ten. This CDR3 contains 13 residues. V lost 7 bases and J 0 bases, leaving 10 bases between the germline ends. Germline V gene sequence: CDR1 MNHEY, CDR2 SMNVEV (reference sequence). About this clone: What it binds is unknown.

The chain uses TRBV27 and TRBJ2-7; D perhaps matches TRBD2 (5 bases). The TCR comes from a woman aged 25 to 39 in good health and CMV-seropositive. Sequenced material: PBMCs. CDR3 DNA sequence: TGTGCCAGCACCAGAGGGATCTCCTACGAGCAGTACTTC. As protein: CASTRGISYEQYF.